The 23 T cell receptor beta chains reported below all come from one sample, sequenced in a study of T cells after yellow fever vaccination. MiXCR, applied by TCRdb to the 5' RACE reads, yields one record per CDR3 protein. The data hold approximately 510,000 distinct CDR3 sequences, with less than 25% observed a single time. The sequences come from PBMCs, collected approximately 20 days after the first yellow fever vaccination. The receptors were sampled from a young man who received the YFV17D yellow fever vaccine.

The table lists this clonotype with a few counts. The gene calls are TRBV12-3 or TRBV12-4 and TRBJ1-6; D perhaps matches TRBD1 (6 bases). CDR3 length equals 15 residues. V lost 3 bases and J lost 8, with 14 bases in between. CDR3: CASSFWGLRDSPLHF. The CDR3 nucleotides are TGTGCCAGCAGTTTCTGGGGGCTTAGGGATTCACCCCTCCACTTT.

The chain carries TRBV20-1 and TRBJ1-6; 8 bases fit TRBD1. CDR3 size: 13 residues. Germline trimming cut 3 bases from V and 8 bases from J; bases unmatched to any gene: 3. CDR1 and CDR2 from the germline V gene are DFQATT and SNEGSKA (reference sequence). The CDR3 DNA follows: TGCAGTGCTAGTGGACAGGGTTATTCACCCCTCCACTTT. Residues: CSASGQGYSPLHF.

The chain couples TRBV7-9 to TRBJ1-1; D is possibly TRBD1 (5 bases). The germline CDR1 and CDR2 sequences are SEHNR and FQNEAQ (reference sequence). The CDR3 has 17 residues. The V and J ends lost 0 bases and 0 bases respectively, with 14 bases between them. DNA for the CDR3: TGTGCCAGCAGCTTAGCACCTACCAGGGCAGTGAACACTGAAGCTTTCTTT. Translated: CASSLAPTRAVNTEAFF.

This clonotype was picked up a small number of times. V is TRBV6-1 and J is TRBJ1-3, with D possibly TRBD1 on 6 matching bases. There are 13 residues in the CDR3. Trimming pared 11 bases from V and 3 bases from J, leaving 14 bases between. From germline, CDR1 is MNHNS and CDR2 SASEGT. CDR3 in amino acids: CAARGSFGNTIYF. The CDR3 bases are TGTGCCGCAAGGGGGTCTTTTGGAAACACCATATATTTT.

This clonotype showed up just a few times. The chain uses TRBV5-1 and TRBJ1-1; a weak D match, TRBD1 (5 bases). Germline V lookup: CDR1 SGHRS, CDR2 YFSETQ. Deletions cut 2 bases from V and 1 base from J, with 18 bases between. The CDR3 sequence is 17 residues long. The CDR3 is CASSFGGVIGRNTEAFF. The CDR3 coding sequence is TGCGCCAGCAGCTTTGGGGGGGTCATCGGAAGGAACACTGAAGCTTTCTTT.

J is TRBJ2-5 and V is TRBV9, with D possibly being TRBD1 (6 bases). This CDR3 region has 15 residues. V lost 4 bases and J lost 5, with 18 bases in between. Germline V gives CDR1 SGDLS, CDR2 YYNGEE. The CDR3 is CASSPSSARGETQYF. CDR3 nucleotide sequence: TGTGCCAGCAGCCCCTCCTCGGCTAGGGGGGAGACCCAGTACTTC.

The chain carries TRBV18 and TRBJ2-5, with no clear D. CDR3 length: 14 amino acids. Germline lookup yields CDR1 KGHSH and CDR2 LQKENI. The ends were cut back, 2 bases at V and 5 bases at J, with 12 bases in the middle. The CDR3 sequence: CASSPSVFGETQYF. As DNA, the CDR3 is TGTGCCAGCTCACCATCGGTCTTTGGGGAGACCCAGTACTTC. Filled out from reference TRBV18 and TRBJ2-5, the complete variable domain reads NAGVMQNPRHLVRRRGQEARLRCSPMKGHSHVYWYRQLPEEGLKFMVYLQKENIIDESGMPKERFSAEFPKEGPSILRIQQVVRGDSAAYFCASSPSVFGETQYFGPGTRLLVL.

The V call is TRBV12-3 or TRBV12-4, the J call TRBJ1-5; D is ambiguous. The CDR3 covers 14 residues. V gave up 3 bases and J gave up 4 bases, with 10 bases separating them. CDR3 residues: CASSFRRSNQPQHF. The CDR3 DNA is TGTGCCAGCAGTTTCCGACGGAGTAATCAGCCCCAGCATTTT.

This clonotype was seen only a few times. The J gene is TRBJ1-1, the V gene TRBV12-3 or TRBV12-4; 8 bases map to TRBD1. This CDR3 is 12 amino acids long. J lost 7 bases, V lost 6 bases, and 4 bases had no gene match. For the CDR3, the DNA is TGTGCCAGCAGCACAGGGGGTATTGAAGCTTTCTTT. This sequence encodes CASSTGGIEAFF.

This clonotype turned up a few times. V gene TRBV4-3 combines with J gene TRBJ1-4; a weak D match, TRBD1 (5 bases). From germline, CDR1 is LGHNA and CDR2 YSLEER. V shed 0 bases and J shed 8 bases, with 16 bases lying between them. CDR3 size: 16 residues. The CDR3 loop is CASSQDGTGVKEKLFF. The CDR3 bases are TGCGCCAGCAGCCAAGATGGGACCGGGGTGAAAGAAAAACTGTTTTTT.

The chain recombines TRBV20-1 with TRBJ2-3; 8 bases are a match to TRBD2. Germline CDR1 DFQATT, CDR2 SNEGSKA (reference sequence). The trim removed 6 bases at V and 2 bases at J, leaving 7 bases unmatched. The CDR3 has 14 residues. CDR3 DNA sequence: TGCAGTGCCCCTGCTAGCGGGCACACAGATACGCAGTATTTT. This codes for CSAPASGHTDTQYF.

In this sample, this clonotype turned up a few times. V and J are TRBV7-2 and TRBJ2-3; D is unresolved. CDR1 is SGHTA, CDR2 FQGNSA, per germline. The CDR3 length is 13 residues. The V end was cut by 8 bases, the J end by 2 bases, with 11 bases between. CDR3 region: CASRAVLTDTQYF. CDR3 bases: TGTGCCAGCCGGGCGGTCCTCACAGATACGCAGTATTTT.

The table lists this clonotype with a few counts. This chain uses TRBV10-3 with TRBJ1-6, with 11 bases that match TRBD1. The germline CDR1 and CDR2 sequences are ENHRY and SYGVKD. The trim removed 11 bases at V and 10 bases at J, leaving 7 bases unmatched. The CDR3 has 13 amino acids. The CDR3 DNA reads TGTGCCGCCCCCCGGACAGGGGGCTCACCCCTCCACTTT. Translated: CAAPRTGGSPLHF.

This clonotype was observed a handful of times. V usage is TRBV6-5 and J usage is TRBJ2-1; 8 bases match TRBD1. The CDR3 length is 15 residues. Germline V lookup: CDR1 MNHEY, CDR2 SVGAGI. The trim removed 0 bases at V and 3 bases at J, leaving 1 base unmatched. The CDR3 protein is CASSYSTGVYNEQFF. In DNA form, the CDR3 reads TGTGCCAGCAGTTACTCGACAGGGGTCTACAATGAGCAGTTCTTC.

This clonotype was seen once. The V gene is TRBV27, the J gene TRBJ2-7; D unclear. V was pared by 2 bases and J by 6 bases, with 14 bases between. The CDR3 consists of 14 residues. Looked up from germline, CDR1 is MNHEY and CDR2 is SMNVEV (reference sequence). The CDR3 sequence is CASSLMRSAPEQYF. The CDR3 nucleotides are TGTGCCAGCAGTTTAATGCGGTCAGCTCCCGAGCAGTACTTC.

This clonotype was seen only once. V gene TRBV5-1 combines with J gene TRBJ2-5, with D hard to call. Germline V gives CDR1 SGHRS, CDR2 YFSETQ. The CDR3 runs to 12 residues. V was pared by 3 bases and J by 5 bases, with 8 bases between. CDR3 DNA: TGCGCCAGCAGCTACTCCTGGGAGACCCAGTACTTC. Protein sequence: CASSYSWETQYF.

The table lists this clonotype with a few counts. The chain links TRBV4-1 to TRBJ2-5, with a tentative D call TRBD2 (6 bases). Germline V gene lookup returns CDR1 MGHRA and CDR2 YSYEKL. The CDR3 has 15 residues. V was cut by 3 bases and J by 7 bases, with 18 bases left in between. Here the CDR3 reads CASSQAGGYRGTQYF. The CDR3 DNA sequence: TGCGCCAGCAGCCAGGCCGGGGGTTACCGGGGGACCCAGTACTTC.

The chain is built from TRBV2 and TRBJ2-5; unclear D gene. V was pared by 5 bases and J by 4 bases, with 11 bases between. From germline, CDR1 is SNHLY and CDR2 FYNNEI. The CDR3 extends over 13 amino acids. CDR3: CASSSSAVETQYF. The CDR3 nucleotides read TGTGCCAGCAGTTCGTCCGCCGTAGAGACCCAGTACTTC.

The J gene is TRBJ2-2, the V gene TRBV30; D unclear. CDR1 is GTSNPN and CDR2 is SVGIG in the germline V gene (reference sequence). Trimming removed 2 bases at V and 4 bases at J, with 5 bases between. The CDR3 extends over 12 amino acids. The CDR3 DNA reads as TGTGCCTGGAGTCGATCCACCGGGGAGCTGTTTTTT. Its translation is CAWSRSTGELFF.

The chain combines TRBV7-2 with TRBJ1-4; 7 bases map to TRBD1. With V trimmed by 4 bases and J by 0 bases, 8 bases remained unmatched. The CDR3 totals 17 residues. Germline-derived CDR1 and CDR2 are SGHTA and FQGNSA. The CDR3 reads CASSWPGQSATNEKLFF. The CDR3 DNA follows: TGTGCCAGCAGCTGGCCGGGACAGAGTGCAACTAATGAAAAACTGTTTTTT.

This clonotype was seen more than once but under ten times. The J gene is TRBJ2-1, the V gene TRBV7-2; the match to TRBD2 covers 8 bases. Looked up from germline, CDR1 is SGHTA and CDR2 is FQGNSA. With 1 base clipped from V and 5 bases from J, the junction kept 7 bases outside the gene matches. This CDR3 comprises 16 residues. CDR3 in amino acids: CASSLVGGARHNEQFF. The CDR3 coding sequence is TGTGCCAGCAGCTTAGTCGGGGGGGCCCGCCACAATGAGCAGTTCTTC.

The V and J genes are TRBV4-1 and TRBJ2-3; 9 positions match TRBD1. The germline CDR1 and CDR2 sequences are MGHRA and YSYEKL. V dropped 6 bases and J dropped 0; count of bases not matched to a gene: 7. The CDR3 is 16 residues long. The CDR3 is CASSRQGDTSTDTQYF. CDR3 nucleotides: TGCGCCAGCAGTCGACAGGGGGACACTAGCACAGATACGCAGTATTTT.

The rearrangement links TRBV7-2 to TRBJ1-5; 8 nucleotides match TRBD1. This CDR3 contains 14 residues. Looked up from germline, CDR1 is SGHTA and CDR2 is FQGNSA. V lost 5 bases and J lost 6; bases outside the gene matches: 6. The CDR3 nucleotides read TGTGCCAGCAGCCGAGACAGGGGTAGTCAGCCCCAGCATTTT. It translates to CASSRDRGSQPQHF.